The rows below give T cell receptor beta chains drawn from one sample of a study of patients and donors after allogeneic stem cell transplantation. TCRdb reanalysed the RT-PCR reads using MiXCR and keeps one entry per CDR3 protein. Of around 170,000 distinct CDR3 sequences listed, 24% are singletons. Sequenced sample: blood, either unsorted or a sorted T cell fraction (not recorded which). These receptors were obtained from a human donor who was either an allogeneic HSCT recipient or a stem cell or donor lymphocyte infusion donor (not recorded which). It is not recorded whose cells these are; they may come from a transplant donor. CDR3s include the opening cysteine and the closing phenylalanine or tryptophan. A D gene is named only where the DNA matches it firmly. A row's size may be missing; if present it is once, few, many or a size class.

v_gene	len	j_gene	abundance	d_gene	CDR3aa	CDR3nt
TRBV2	16	TRBJ2-1	once	TRBD2	CASRSDAGGPQGEQFF	TGTGCCAGCAGATCGGATGCGGGAGGGCCTCAGGGTGAGCAGTTCTTC
TRBV5-1	17	TRBJ2-1	.	.	CASLKSGTPTWSNEQFF	TGCGCCAGCCTCAAATCCGGGACGCCTACCTGGAGCAATGAGCAGTTCTTC
TRBV7-2	13	TRBJ1-1	many	.	CASKRQWGPEAFF	TGTGCCAGCAAAAGACAGTGGGGACCTGAAGCTTTCTTT
TRBV21-1	18	TRBJ1-5	few	.	CASSKVQSGQLSNQPQHF	TGTGCCAGCAGCAAAGTCCAGTCGGGACAGCTTAGCAATCAGCCCCAGCATTTT
TRBV19	17	TRBJ2-3	few	.	CASSQSPGGGFTDTQYF	TGTGCCAGTAGTCAATCCCCAGGGGGAGGATTCACAGATACGCAGTATTTT
TRBV9	16	TRBJ2-4	.	TRBD2	CASSDGTSGPKNIQYF	TGTGCCAGCAGCGACGGGACTAGTGGGCCCAAAAACATTCAGTACTTC
TRBV7-3	14	TRBJ1-2	few	.	CASSPQGRSDGYTF	TGTGCCAGCAGCCCCCAGGGCCGATCGGATGGCTACACCTTC
TRBV7-9	17	TRBJ1-3	.	.	CASSLSQAVPEGNTIYF	TGTGCCAGCAGCTTAAGTCAGGCAGTGCCGGAAGGAAACACCATATATTTT
TRBV4-1	16	TRBJ2-4	.	.	CASSSPGQSKKNIQYF	TGCGCCAGCAGCTCTCCCGGACAGTCCAAAAAAAACATTCAGTACTTC
TRBV20-1	12	TRBJ2-7	.	.	CSAGDGWYEQYF	TGCAGTGCTGGTGACGGTTGGTACGAGCAGTACTTC
TRBV29-1	12	TRBJ2-5	.	TRBD1	CSATGVQETQYF	TGCAGCGCGACAGGGGTCCAAGAGACCCAGTACTTC
TRBV20-1	14	TRBJ2-1	.	.	CSARPGTPETEQFF	TGCAGTGCTAGACCCGGGACGCCGGAAACCGAGCAGTTCTTC
TRBV25-1	13	TRBJ1-2	.	.	CASSPSPSYGYTF	TGTGCCAGCAGCCCCTCGCCCTCCTATGGCTACACCTTC
TRBV2	13	TRBJ2-7	.	.	CASAKYMTYEQYF	TGTGCCAGCGCAAAGTACATGACCTACGAGCAGTACTTC
TRBV5-1	11	TRBJ2-3	.	.	CASGREDTQYF	TGCGCCAGCGGTAGGGAAGATACGCAGTATTTT
TRBV20-1	15	TRBJ1-6	few	.	CSAADSHFVNSPLHF	TGCAGTGCCGCGGACAGCCACTTCGTTAATTCACCCCTCCACTTT